The 10 T cell receptor beta chains listed next were all sequenced from one sample in a study of blood T cell repertoires in COVID-19. Measured with immunoSEQ multiplex PCR; TCRdb has only the in-frame clones, and not every one. The repertoire holds 200,000 to 250,000 clones, with 87% as singletons. Material for sequencing was PBMCs or T cells enriched from blood (not recorded which). The receptor source for this set is a man aged 25 to 40 who had recovered from COVID-19.

The V and J genes are TRBV7-2 and TRBJ2-2; 7 nucleotides line up with TRBD1. Germline trimming cut 7 bases from V and 6 bases from J; bases unmatched to any gene: 8. Germline loops: CDR1 SGHTA, CDR2 FQGNSA. The CDR3 consists of 14 residues. CDR3 DNA sequence: TGTGCCAGCATCCGACAGGGATCGTCCGGGGAGCTGTTTTTT. This translates into CASIRQGSSGELFF.

This clone has a single count. The V and J genes are TRBV7-3 and TRBJ2-4; 8 nucleotides align to TRBD1. Trimming removed 5 bases from V and 9 bases from J; junction bases left unmatched: 3. Germline-derived CDR1 and CDR2 are SGHTA and FQGTGA. This CDR3 is built from 12 residues. The CDR3 sequence is CASSPTGGIQYF. In DNA form, the CDR3 reads TGTGCCAGCAGCCCCACAGGGGGCATTCAGTACTTC.

The J gene is TRBJ1-5, the V gene TRBV19, with TRBD1 identical over 8 bases. Germline V gives CDR1 LNHDA, CDR2 SQIVND (reference sequence). The CDR3 consists of 16 residues. The trim removed 3 bases at V and 7 bases at J, leaving 11 bases unmatched. The CDR3 protein is CASSILRQGLGQPQHF. In DNA, the CDR3 is TGTGCCAGTAGTATCTTGCGACAGGGGTTAGGGCAGCCCCAGCATTTT.

This clone was picked up a small number of times. This rearrangement joins TRBV29-1 to TRBJ2-5; D is possibly TRBD1 (6 bases). In germline, CDR1 is SQVTM, CDR2 ANQGSEA. Trimming left V 2 bases short and J 10 bases short, with 8 bases between. There are 10 residues in the CDR3. The CDR3 loop is CSVEKGVQYF. As DNA, the CDR3 is TGCAGCGTTGAAAAGGGGGTCCAGTACTTC.

V usage is TRBV29-1 and J usage is TRBJ2-7; tentative D call: TRBD2 (6 bases). The CDR3 sequence is 13 residues long. Trimming took off 4 bases at V and 2 bases at J, with 12 bases between the two ends. Germline assignment: CDR1 SQVTM and CDR2 ANQGSEA. CDR3 residues: CSVGASAAYEQYF. The CDR3 coding sequence is TGCAGCGTTGGGGCTAGCGCGGCCTACGAGCAGTACTTC.

The rearrangement links TRBV9 to TRBJ2-7, with a tentative D call TRBD1 (6 bases). Germline CDR1 reads SGDLS; CDR2 reads YYNGEE. V lost 4 bases, J lost 4 bases, and 24 bases lay in between. CDR3 length: 17 residues. The CDR3: CASSLGTTYAKGYEQYF. CDR3 sequence (DNA): TGTGCCAGCAGCCTCGGGACAACGTACGCGAAGGGTTACGAGCAGTACTTC.

V gene TRBV4-1 combines with J gene TRBJ2-7, with a possible D match to TRBD1 (5 bases). V dropped 2 bases and J dropped 4 bases, with 15 bases sitting between them. Looked up from germline, CDR1 is MGHRA and CDR2 is YSYEKL. CDR3 length equals 15 residues. Here the CDR3 reads CASSQLSRGRYEQYF. For the CDR3, the DNA is TGCGCCAGCAGCCAACTTTCTAGGGGTCGTTACGAGCAGTACTTC.

About this clone: Germline and junction disagree at one end, which may indicate a read error. V gene TRBV6-5 combines with J gene TRBJ1-6; 7 bases align to TRBD1. CDR1 and CDR2 from the germline V gene are MNHEY and SVGAGI. The CDR3 contains 15 residues. CDR3 coding DNA: TGTGCCAGCAGTGACTCCCCGGACAGGAATTCACCCCTCCACTTT. This gives the protein CASSDSPDRNSPLHF.

This sequence joins TRBV7-9 and TRBJ2-2; 8 positions match TRBD1. The V and J ends lost 3 bases and 5 bases, in that order; junction bases with no gene match: 8. Germline V gene lookup returns CDR1 SEHNR and CDR2 FQNEAQ (reference sequence). CDR3 length: 16 residues. The CDR3 coding sequence is TGTGCCAGCAGCTTCCCACGGACAGGGAATACCGGGGAGCTGTTTTTT. Amino acids: CASSFPRTGNTGELFF.

The V call is TRBV14, the J call TRBJ2-1; D unclear. Trimming shortened V by 0 bases and J by 10 bases, and 10 bases separated the two germline ends. CDR1 SGHDN and CDR2 FVKESK come from the germline V gene. CDR3 length: 13 amino acids. CDR3: CASSQDRLREQFF. In DNA form, the CDR3 reads TGTGCCAGCAGCCAAGACCGGTTGCGGGAGCAGTTCTTC.